This TCR beta chain was captured by sequencing in a study of Graves' ophthalmopathy and Graves' hyperthyroidism. Study conclusions and caveats: Sensitivity of roughly 64% and specificity of roughly 72% were achieved by the model that predicted ophthalmopathy progression.

This CDR3 is 18 amino acids long. J lost 1 base, V lost 1 base, and 6 bases had no gene match. From germline, CDR1 is DFQATT and CDR2 SNEGSKA (reference sequence). As the template, RNA transcripts were used to amplify TCR beta CDR3 regions. HTBI primers were used in a first-round RT-PCR, which preceded a second-round multiplex PCR. In TCRdb, the multiplex PCR reads were re-called with MiXCR into one record per CDR3 protein. The table shows 500,000 to 600,000 distinct CDR3 sequences, with about 40% occurring only once. This clonotype was seen ten or more times. Its antigen is as yet unknown. Diagnosis relied on clinical symptoms, serum thyroxine, TRAb, thyroid ultrasound and orbital computed tomography.

The sample taken for sequencing was peripheral blood or thyroid tissue (not recorded which). This chain connects TRBV20-1 to TRBJ2-6; 11 positions agree with TRBD2. The clonotype was recovered from an adult man with Graves' hyperthyroidism. DNA of the CDR3: TGCAGTGCTAGAGCCGTGACTAGCGGGGCATCTGGGGCCAACGTCCTGACTTTC. The encoded protein is CSARAVTSGASGANVLTF.